The rows below give T cell receptor beta chains drawn from one sample of a study of blood T cell repertoires in COVID-19. Generated by immunoSEQ multiplex PCR, the TCRdb table keeps only in-frame clones and is missing some. In the table there are roughly 220,000 clones, 80% to 90% of which are singletons. Sequencing was performed on PBMCs or T cells enriched from blood (not recorded which). The receptors derive from a middle-aged woman with acute COVID-19. CDR3s include the opening cysteine and the closing phenylalanine or tryptophan. A D gene is named only where the DNA matches it firmly. Size is stated for part of the rows, as once, few or many counts, or as a class when the clone is expanded.

j_gene: TRBJ2-2
abundance: .
d_gene: TRBD2
v_gene: TRBV7-9
CDR3aa: CASRLGLAGGNTGELFF
CDR3nt: TGTGCCAGCAGACTAGGACTAGCGGGAGGTAACACCGGGGAGCTGTTTTTT

j_gene: TRBJ2-2
abundance: .
d_gene: TRBD2
v_gene: TRBV5-6
CDR3aa: CASSHGTSGLTGELFF
CDR3nt: TGTGCCAGCAGTCATGGGACTAGCGGGCTCACCGGGGAGCTGTTTTTT

j_gene: TRBJ1-5
abundance: .
d_gene: .
v_gene: TRBV28
CDR3aa: CASSSSPDQPQHF
CDR3nt: TGTGCCAGCAGTTCCTCCCCTGATCAGCCCCAGCATTTT

j_gene: TRBJ1-5
abundance: .
d_gene: TRBD1
v_gene: TRBV28
CDR3aa: CASSPDRVGYSNQPQHF
CDR3nt: TGTGCCAGCAGTCCCGACAGGGTGGGATATAGCAATCAGCCCCAGCATTTT

j_gene: TRBJ2-3
abundance: .
d_gene: TRBD1
v_gene: TRBV5-8
CDR3aa: CASSLGDRSDTQYF
CDR3nt: TGTGCCAGCAGCTTGGGGGACAGATCAGATACGCAGTATTTT

j_gene: TRBJ1-1
abundance: .
d_gene: .
v_gene: TRBV6-6
CDR3aa: CASSSRGAEAFF
CDR3nt: TGTGCCAGCTCGTCCAGGGGTGCTGAAGCTTTCTTT

j_gene: TRBJ2-5
abundance: few
d_gene: .
v_gene: TRBV5-4
CDR3aa: CASSQFEKRETQYF
CDR3nt: TGTGCCAGCAGCCAATTTGAGAAGAGAGAGACCCAGTACTTC

j_gene: TRBJ2-3
abundance: once
d_gene: .
v_gene: TRBV29-1
CDR3aa: CSVDSSTDTQYF
CDR3nt: TGCAGCGTTGACAGTAGCACAGATACGCAGTATTTT

j_gene: TRBJ2-7
abundance: .
d_gene: TRBD1
v_gene: TRBV19
CDR3aa: CASSPGTGLYEQYF
CDR3nt: TGTGCCAGTAGCCCCGGGACAGGACTTTACGAGCAGTACTTC

j_gene: TRBJ2-3
abundance: .
d_gene: TRBD2
v_gene: TRBV28
CDR3aa: CASSLLGGSTDTQYF
CDR3nt: TGTGCCAGCAGTTTACTGGGGGGGAGCACAGATACGCAGTATTTT

j_gene: TRBJ2-6
abundance: .
d_gene: .
v_gene: TRBV28
CDR3aa: CASIGGQLVSGANVLTF
CDR3nt: TGTGCCAGCATCGGGGGACAGCTTGTGTCTGGGGCCAACGTCCTGACTTTC

j_gene: TRBJ2-1
abundance: .
d_gene: .
v_gene: TRBV30
CDR3aa: CAWSGRRGGNEQFF
CDR3nt: TGTGCCTGGAGCGGCCGGAGGGGCGGGAATGAGCAGTTCTTC

j_gene: TRBJ2-3
abundance: .
d_gene: TRBD2
v_gene: TRBV24-1
CDR3aa: CATRSLLPGLAGATDTQYF
CDR3nt: TGTGCCACCAGAAGCCTTCTCCCGGGACTAGCGGGAGCAACAGATACGCAGTATTTT

j_gene: TRBJ2-5
abundance: .
d_gene: TRBD1
v_gene: TRBV2
CDR3aa: CASSSDREETQYF
CDR3nt: TGTGCCAGCAGTTCAGACAGGGAAGAGACCCAGTACTTC

j_gene: TRBJ2-1
abundance: .
d_gene: .
v_gene: TRBV5-1
CDR3aa: CASSLGGPSVAYNEQFF
CDR3nt: TGCGCCAGCAGCTTGGGGGGACCTAGCGTGGCATACAATGAGCAGTTCTTC

j_gene: TRBJ1-2
abundance: few
d_gene: TRBD1
v_gene: TRBV5-1
CDR3aa: CASSLAGTGYGYTF
CDR3nt: TGCGCCAGCAGCTTGGCAGGGACAGGGTATGGCTACACCTTC

j_gene: TRBJ2-7
abundance: .
d_gene: .
v_gene: TRBV19
CDR3aa: CASSIGGGAYEQYF
CDR3nt: TGTGCCAGTAGTATAGGAGGCGGGGCCTACGAGCAGTACTTC

j_gene: TRBJ2-2
abundance: .
d_gene: .
v_gene: TRBV9
CDR3aa: CASSVGSTTGELFF
CDR3nt: TGTGCCAGCAGCGTCGGGAGTACCACCGGGGAGCTGTTTTTT

j_gene: TRBJ2-2
abundance: .
d_gene: TRBD1
v_gene: TRBV25-1
CDR3aa: CASSETTGVTGELFF
CDR3nt: TGTGCCAGCAGTGAAACTACAGGGGTCACCGGGGAGCTGTTTTTT

j_gene: TRBJ2-1
abundance: once
d_gene: .
v_gene: TRBV11-1
CDR3aa: CASSKTISSYNEQFF
CDR3nt: TGTGCCAGCAGCAAGACTATTTCCTCCTACAATGAGCAGTTCTTC

j_gene: TRBJ2-3
abundance: .
d_gene: .
v_gene: TRBV3-1/TRBV3-2
CDR3aa: CAVASTDTQYF
CDR3nt: TGTGCCGTAGCTAGCACAGATACGCAGTATTTT

j_gene: TRBJ2-7
abundance: .
d_gene: TRBD2
v_gene: TRBV28
CDR3aa: CASSSKTSGVYEQYF
CDR3nt: TGTGCCAGCAGTTCCAAAACTAGCGGGGTCTACGAGCAGTACTTC

j_gene: TRBJ1-5
abundance: .
d_gene: .
v_gene: TRBV4-1
CDR3aa: CASSQGQDQPQHF
CDR3nt: TGCGCCAGCAGCCAGGGGCAGGATCAGCCCCAGCATTTT

j_gene: TRBJ1-2
abundance: .
d_gene: .
v_gene: TRBV11-2
CDR3aa: CASSLDRGGSYGYTF
CDR3nt: TGTGCCAGCAGCTTAGATCGAGGAGGGAGCTATGGCTACACCTTC

j_gene: TRBJ2-5
abundance: .
d_gene: .
v_gene: TRBV7-2
CDR3aa: CASSLAGGGETQYF
CDR3nt: TGTGCCAGCAGCTTAGCGGGAGGAGGGGAGACCCAGTACTTC

j_gene: TRBJ2-5
abundance: few
d_gene: TRBD2
v_gene: TRBV9
CDR3aa: CASSVGTSGGVGGETQYF
CDR3nt: TGTGCCAGCAGCGTAGGGACTAGCGGTGGTGTCGGAGGAGAGACCCAGTACTTC

j_gene: TRBJ2-4
abundance: .
d_gene: .
v_gene: TRBV19
CDR3aa: CASSIVGEVAKNIQYF
CDR3nt: TGTGCCAGTAGTATCGTGGGGGAGGTGGCCAAAAACATTCAGTACTTC

j_gene: TRBJ2-5
abundance: .
d_gene: TRBD1
v_gene: TRBV6-5
CDR3aa: CASSYSGQPAGETQYF
CDR3nt: TGTGCCAGCAGTTACTCGGGACAGCCGGCCGGAGAGACCCAGTACTTC

j_gene: TRBJ1-3
abundance: .
d_gene: TRBD1
v_gene: TRBV11-2
CDR3aa: CASSWQTGQVGNTIYF
CDR3nt: TGTGCCAGCAGCTGGCAAACGGGACAGGTTGGAAACACCATATATTTT

j_gene: TRBJ2-7
abundance: .
d_gene: TRBD1
v_gene: TRBV11-2
CDR3aa: CASSLSPGGMLYEQYF
CDR3nt: TGTGCCAGCAGCTTAAGTCCAGGGGGAATGCTCTACGAGCAGTACTTC

j_gene: TRBJ1-3
abundance: .
d_gene: .
v_gene: TRBV2
CDR3aa: CASKLRSGNTIYF
CDR3nt: TGTGCCAGCAAGCTCCGCTCTGGAAACACCATATATTTT

j_gene: TRBJ1-1
abundance: .
d_gene: TRBD1
v_gene: TRBV18
CDR3aa: CASSQSAPGGRNTEAFF
CDR3nt: TGTGCCAGCTCACAATCGGCACCAGGGGGAAGGAACACTGAAGCTTTCTTT

j_gene: TRBJ1-1
abundance: .
d_gene: .
v_gene: TRBV12-3/TRBV12-4
CDR3aa: CASSPGGGTEAFF
CDR3nt: TGTGCCAGCAGTCCGGGTGGAGGAACTGAAGCTTTCTTT

j_gene: TRBJ2-2
abundance: .
d_gene: TRBD2
v_gene: TRBV5-4
CDR3aa: CASSLAGVGTGELFF
CDR3nt: TGTGCCAGCAGCCTAGCGGGAGTGGGGACCGGGGAGCTGTTTTTT

j_gene: TRBJ1-6
abundance: .
d_gene: .
v_gene: TRBV27
CDR3aa: CASSRSTGGDNSPLHF
CDR3nt: TGTGCCAGCAGTCGCTCAACGGGGGGGGATAATTCACCCCTCCACTTT

j_gene: TRBJ2-3
abundance: .
d_gene: .
v_gene: TRBV11-2
CDR3aa: CASRGEGSQYF
CDR3nt: TGTGCCAGCAGGGGAGAGGGATCGCAGTATTTT

j_gene: TRBJ2-5
abundance: .
d_gene: .
v_gene: TRBV5-1
CDR3aa: CASSLAPGSGQETQYF
CDR3nt: TGCGCCAGCAGCTTGGCCCCTGGTAGCGGCCAAGAGACCCAGTACTTC

j_gene: TRBJ2-2
abundance: .
d_gene: TRBD1
v_gene: TRBV7-9
CDR3aa: CASSPGGTGNTGELFF
CDR3nt: TGTGCCAGCAGCCCTGGAGGGACAGGGAACACCGGGGAGCTGTTTTTT

j_gene: TRBJ2-4
abundance: .
d_gene: .
v_gene: TRBV19
CDR3aa: CASSKGFGLAKNIQYF
CDR3nt: TGTGCCAGTAGTAAGGGGTTTGGGCTAGCCAAAAACATTCAGTACTTC

j_gene: TRBJ1-1
abundance: .
d_gene: .
v_gene: TRBV18
CDR3aa: CASSQGTLRSEAFF
CDR3nt: TGTGCCAGCTCACAGGGGACTCTGCGGTCTGAAGCTTTCTTT

j_gene: TRBJ1-6
abundance: .
d_gene: .
v_gene: TRBV15
CDR3aa: CATSHFNSPLHF
CDR3nt: TGTGCCACCAGCCACTTTAATTCACCCCTCCACTTT

j_gene: TRBJ2-7
abundance: .
d_gene: .
v_gene: TRBV3-1/TRBV3-2
CDR3aa: CASSPVFSSYEQYF
CDR3nt: TGTGCCAGCAGCCCCGTTTTCTCCTCCTACGAGCAGTACTTC

j_gene: TRBJ2-4
abundance: .
d_gene: .
v_gene: TRBV18
CDR3aa: CASSPADLAKNIQYF
CDR3nt: TGTGCCAGCTCACCGGCGGATCTAGCCAAAAACATTCAGTACTTC

j_gene: TRBJ1-2
abundance: .
d_gene: TRBD1
v_gene: TRBV7-3
CDR3aa: CASSLTGTGDGYTF
CDR3nt: TGTGCCAGCAGCTTAACCGGGACAGGCGATGGCTACACCTTC

j_gene: TRBJ1-3
abundance: .
d_gene: TRBD1
v_gene: TRBV10-3
CDR3aa: CAISDPGQGGDTIYF
CDR3nt: TGTGCCATCAGTGACCCGGGACAGGGCGGGGACACCATATATTTT

j_gene: TRBJ2-3
abundance: .
d_gene: .
v_gene: TRBV29-1
CDR3aa: CSVRQVVTDTQYF
CDR3nt: TGCAGCGTAAGACAGGTTGTAACAGATACGCAGTATTTT

j_gene: TRBJ1-2
abundance: .
d_gene: .
v_gene: TRBV6-2/TRBV6-3
CDR3aa: CASSLLQGYYGYTF
CDR3nt: TGTGCCAGCAGCCTCTTACAGGGATATTACGGCTACACCTTC

j_gene: TRBJ2-3
abundance: .
d_gene: TRBD2
v_gene: TRBV3-1/TRBV3-2
CDR3aa: CASSQWERGSTDTQYF
CDR3nt: TGTGCCAGCAGCCAATGGGAGCGGGGCAGCACAGATACGCAGTATTTT